This entry lists 7 T cell receptor beta chains sequenced from one sample in a study of blood T cells in healthy people across ages. A second about 7 to 11 cycle PCR used barcoded and J-beta primers. TCRdb processed the 5' RACE reads anew with MiXCR; each CDR3 protein has one entry. The sample has fewer than 750,000 distinct CDR3 sequences, 40% to 55% seen once; the top ten hold about 22%. Source material: blood. The receptor source for this set is an elderly man in good health.

In nucleotides, the CDR3 is TGTGCCAGCAGCCCCAGGACAGGAGGCGTTGAAAAACTGTTTTTT. Translating it yields CASSPRTGGVEKLFF. The V and J genes are TRBV7-6 and TRBJ1-4, with TRBD1 identical over 7 bases. Germline V lookup: CDR1 SGHVS, CDR2 FNYEAQ. The CDR3 consists of 15 residues. The ends lost 5 bases at V and 7 bases at J; junction bases unmatched: 10.

The chain carries TRBV6-6 and TRBJ2-2, with a weak D call TRBD2 (5 bases). CDR3 length: 15 residues. The V gene's germline CDR1 is MNHNY and CDR2 SVGAGI (reference sequence). The V gene lost 3 bases and the J gene lost 0 bases, with 8 bases spanning the gap. The CDR3 is CASSYVTTNTGELFF. The CDR3 DNA reads as TGTGCCAGCAGTTATGTGACTACGAACACCGGGGAGCTGTTTTTT.

The J gene is TRBJ1-6, the V gene TRBV20-1, with TRBD1 identical over 7 bases. Per germline, CDR1 DFQATT and CDR2 SNEGSKA (reference sequence). V shed 0 bases and J 8 bases; nucleotides not matched to a gene: 10. This CDR3 spans 16 amino acids. This chain's CDR3 is CSARDQAGGWDSPLHF. The CDR3 nucleotides read TGCAGTGCTAGAGATCAGGCAGGGGGTTGGGATTCACCCCTCCACTTT.

Regarding this clonotype: This may come from a read error, since a much larger clone is one base off. The chain employs TRBV12-3 or TRBV12-4 and TRBJ1-2; 9 bases are a match to TRBD1. The CDR3 spans 15 residues. V was pared by 6 bases and J by 8 bases, with 13 bases of the junction left unmatched. In DNA form, the CDR3 reads TGTGCCAGCAGCCTAGAGACCGGGACAGGGAGCGGCTACACCTTC. Translation: CASSLETGTGSGYTF.

In regard to this clonotype: Sequence at one end of the junction differs from germline and may be a read error. The V call is TRBV7-7, the J call TRBJ2-5; D not resolved. The length of the CDR3 is 13 residues. Germline V lookup: CDR1 SSHAT, CDR2 FNYEAQ (reference sequence). The CDR3 DNA follows: TGTGCTAGCAGCCCCCACCTCCAAGAGACCCAGTACTTC. Translation gives CASSPHLQETQYF.

The rearrangement links TRBV7-9 to TRBJ2-5, with D perhaps given as TRBD1 or TRBD2 (5 bases each). Germline-derived CDR1 and CDR2 are SEHNR and FQNEAQ (reference sequence). V lost 5 bases, J lost 5 bases, and 27 bases lay in between. The CDR3 has 18 amino acids. DNA for the CDR3: TGTGCCAGCAGCCCTAGGGGACGGAGACGAGTAACCCTGGAGACCCAGTACTTC. Amino acids: CASSPRGRRRVTLETQYF.

This clonotype has a handful of counts. This rearrangement joins TRBV7-2 to TRBJ2-6; D gene uncertain. The CDR3 length is 15 residues. Germline CDR1 reads SGHTA; CDR2 reads FQGNSA. Trimming took 1 base from V and 1 from J, leaving 5 bases between them. In DNA, the CDR3 is TGTGCCAGCAGCTTAGTGAGGTCTGGGGCCAACGTCCTGACTTTC. It codes for CASSLVRSGANVLTF.